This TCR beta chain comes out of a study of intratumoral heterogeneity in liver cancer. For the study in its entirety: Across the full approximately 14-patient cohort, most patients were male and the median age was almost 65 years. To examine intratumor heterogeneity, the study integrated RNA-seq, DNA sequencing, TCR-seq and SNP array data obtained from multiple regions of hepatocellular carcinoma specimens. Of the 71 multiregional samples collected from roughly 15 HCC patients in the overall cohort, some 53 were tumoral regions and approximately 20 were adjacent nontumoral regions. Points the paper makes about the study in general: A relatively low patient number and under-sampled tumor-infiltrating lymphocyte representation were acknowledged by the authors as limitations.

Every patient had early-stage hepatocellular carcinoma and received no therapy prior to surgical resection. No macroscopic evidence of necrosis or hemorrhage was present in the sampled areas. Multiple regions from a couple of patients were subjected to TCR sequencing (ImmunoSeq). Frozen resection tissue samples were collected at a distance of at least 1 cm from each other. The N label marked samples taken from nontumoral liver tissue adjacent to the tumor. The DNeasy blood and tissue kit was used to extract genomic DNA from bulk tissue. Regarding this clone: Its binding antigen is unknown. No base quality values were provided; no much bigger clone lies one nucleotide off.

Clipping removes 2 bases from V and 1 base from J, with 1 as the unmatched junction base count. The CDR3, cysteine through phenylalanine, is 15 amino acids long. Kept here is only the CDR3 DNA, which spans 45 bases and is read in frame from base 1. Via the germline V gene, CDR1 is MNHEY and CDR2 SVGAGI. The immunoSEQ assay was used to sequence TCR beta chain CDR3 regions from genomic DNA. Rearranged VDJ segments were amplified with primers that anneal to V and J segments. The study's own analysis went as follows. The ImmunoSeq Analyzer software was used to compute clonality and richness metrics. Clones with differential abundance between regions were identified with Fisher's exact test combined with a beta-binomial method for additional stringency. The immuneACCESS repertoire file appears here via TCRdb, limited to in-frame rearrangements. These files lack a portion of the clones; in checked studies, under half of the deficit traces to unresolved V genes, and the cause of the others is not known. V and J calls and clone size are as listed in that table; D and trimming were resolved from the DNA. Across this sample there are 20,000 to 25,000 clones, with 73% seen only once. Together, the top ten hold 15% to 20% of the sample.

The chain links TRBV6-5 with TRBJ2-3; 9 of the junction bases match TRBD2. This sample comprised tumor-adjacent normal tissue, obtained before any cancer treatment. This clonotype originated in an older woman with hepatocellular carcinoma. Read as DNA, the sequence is TGTGCCAGCAGTTACGGCGGGAGGGGCACAGATACGCAGTATTTT. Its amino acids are CASSYGGRGTDTQYF.